These 5 T cell receptor beta chains share one sample of origin, sequenced in a study of CXCR3-negative and CXCR3-positive naive CD8 T cells. Whole-study results and caveats: Compared with CXCR3-negative naive cells, CXCR3-positive naive cells showed more hydrophobic TRB CDR3s.

Their specific antigens are unknown. Via 5' RACE with UMI labels, TRB cDNA libraries were prepared. TCRdb re-called the 5' RACE reads; one entry per CDR3 protein, DNA not given. Recorded for this sample: tens of thousands of distinct CDR3 sequences. The sample taken for sequencing was naive CXCR3+ CD8+ T cells from blood. As to subset: CD45RO-CCR7+CD27+CD95- naive CD8+ T cells expressing CXCR3 (TNR3+). All receptors derive from a human donor in good health. Some clones in this sample may be carry-over from other donors' samples.

The chain combines TRBV19 with TRBJ1-1; no DNA is available, so the TRBD1 call from TCRdb remains unchecked. The CDR3 is 15 residues long. Germline V gene sequence: CDR1 LNHDA, CDR2 SQIVND (reference sequence). Here the CDR3 reads CASSINGYPGTEAFF.

This chain joins TRBV3-1 and TRBJ1-2. The germline V gene encodes CDR1 LGHDT and CDR2 YNNKEL (reference sequence). The CDR3 consists of 15 residues. The chain's CDR3 is CASSQVSGEAVGYTF.

The chain combines TRBV20-1 with TRBJ1-6; the D call from TCRdb, TRBD1, cannot be confirmed without DNA. The CDR3 loop spans 15 amino acids. Germline V lookup: CDR1 DFQATT, CDR2 SNEGSKA (reference sequence). The CDR3 region is CSARDMAGDNSPLHF.

This CDR3 is CASSSELRSIYNEQFF. The J gene is TRBJ2-1, the V gene TRBV7-9. CDR1 and CDR2 (germline): SEHNR, FQNEAQ (reference sequence). The CDR3 sequence is 16 residues long. The full variable domain, its missing parts supplied by reference TRBV7-9 and TRBJ2-1, is DTGVSQNPRHKITKRGQNVTFRCDPISEHNRLYWYRQTLGQGPEFLTYFQNEAQLEKSRLLSDRFSAERPKGSFSTLEIQRTEQGDSAMYLCASSSELRSIYNEQFFGPGTRLTVL.

The gene calls are TRBV10-3 and TRBJ1-2. The CDR3 length is 12 residues. Looked up from germline, CDR1 is ENHRY and CDR2 is SYGVKD. The chain's CDR3 is CAISFSVEGYTF.